Listed here are 32 T cell receptor beta chains from one sample, sequenced in a study of blood T cell repertoires in COVID-19. Some clones are missing from TCRdb's copy, which holds only in-frame ones; the method was immunoSEQ multiplex PCR. The sample records hundreds of thousands of clones, about 85% being singletons. The specimen sequenced was peripheral blood. These receptors all come from a young man with active or convalescent COVID-19.

The J gene is TRBJ1-5, the V gene TRBV5-6; D not certain. CDR1 and CDR2 from the germline V gene are SGHDT and YYEEEE. V dropped 2 bases and J dropped 7 bases, with 10 bases sitting between them. The CDR3 totals 13 residues. The CDR3 DNA sequence: TGTGCCAGCAGCTTTGCGTCTATCCAGCCCCAGCATTTT. The encoded protein is CASSFASIQPQHF.

V gene TRBV5-1 combines with J gene TRBJ2-3, with 8 bases matching TRBD2. The CDR3 is 17 amino acids. Germline V lookup: CDR1 SGHRS, CDR2 YFSETQ. V was pared by 3 bases and J by 4 bases, with 13 bases of the junction left unmatched. In DNA, the CDR3 is TGCGCCAGCAGCTCCCGCGGGGGGCCCTACTCGTCAGATACGCAGTATTTT. Translated: CASSSRGGPYSSDTQYF.

V usage is TRBV6-6 and J usage is TRBJ1-5; no firm D call. Trimming took off 8 bases at V and 6 bases at J, with 8 bases between the two ends. The CDR3 is 11 amino acids. In germline, CDR1 is MNHNY, CDR2 SVGAGI (reference sequence). CDR3 nucleotide sequence: TGTGCCAGCGCGGAATTTCAGCCCCAGCATTTT. It yields the protein CASAEFQPQHF.

Written as DNA, the CDR3 is TGTGCCAGCAGACGAACTAGCGGAACTTACTACAATGAGCAGTTCTTC. This gives the protein CASRRTSGTYYNEQFF. V is TRBV7-9 and J is TRBJ2-1; 8 nucleotides agree with TRBD2. The CDR3 spans 16 residues. Trimming cost V 6 bases and J 3 bases; bases outside gene matches: 10. The V gene's germline CDR1 is SEHNR and CDR2 FQNEAQ (reference sequence).

This chain connects TRBV19 to TRBJ1-2; 7 nucleotides match TRBD1. V lost 4 bases, J lost 8 bases, and 13 bases stayed unmatched. This CDR3 comprises 15 residues. CDR1 LNHDA and CDR2 SQIVND come from the germline V gene (reference sequence). This CDR3 is CASSSVGQLLGGYTF. In DNA form, the CDR3 reads TGTGCCAGTAGTAGTGTGGGACAGCTACTAGGAGGCTACACCTTC.

As DNA, the CDR3 is TGTGCCAGCACCCAAGTGGGCAGGACCGGGGAGCTGTTTTTT. It is translated as CASTQVGRTGELFF. The chain links TRBV6-1 to TRBJ2-2, with D unclear. This CDR3 has 14 amino acids. Trimming shortened V by 7 bases and J by 5 bases, and 14 bases separated the two germline ends. CDR1 and CDR2 (germline): MNHNS, SASEGT.

This chain joins TRBV4-3 and TRBJ1-1; 8 bases align to TRBD1. The CDR3 length is 17 residues. Losses at the gene ends were 3 bases for V and 4 bases for J; bases not matched to a gene: 13. Germline V lookup: CDR1 LGHNA, CDR2 YSLEER. The CDR3 DNA reads as TGCGCCAGCAGCCACCAGACACGGACAGGGTTGATCACTGAAGCTTTCTTT. Its translation is CASSHQTRTGLITEAFF.

This clone was found once. This sequence joins TRBV7-8 and TRBJ2-4, with TRBD2 identical over 11 bases. Germline CDR1 reads SGHVS; CDR2 reads FQNEAQ. CDR3 length equals 16 residues. Trimming removed 5 bases from V and 6 bases from J; junction bases left unmatched: 9. CDR3 DNA: TGTGCCAGCAGCCTACATTTAGCGGGAGGGGTAAACATTCAGTACTTC. Amino acid sequence: CASSLHLAGGVNIQYF.

This CDR3 is CASSQEPGKENIQYF. For the CDR3, the DNA is TGTGCCAGCAGCCAAGAACCGGGGAAGGAGAACATTCAGTACTTC. The chain employs TRBV14 and TRBJ2-4; weak D call: TRBD2 (5 bases). Germline V gene data show CDR1 as SGHDN and CDR2 as FVKESK. This CDR3 is built from 15 residues. V was cut by 0 bases and J by 7 bases, with 13 bases left in between.

The chain couples TRBV9 to TRBJ1-2; D is possibly TRBD1 (5 bases). Looked up from germline, CDR1 is SGDLS and CDR2 is YYNGEE. This CDR3 region has 16 residues. Trimming cost V 4 bases and J 5 bases, with 21 bases left between them. CDR3 nucleotides: TGTGCCAGCAGCCCCTGGACAACCGGTCCGGAGTATGGCTACACCTTC. This gives the protein CASSPWTTGPEYGYTF.

The chain combines TRBV27 with TRBJ1-4; D is possibly TRBD1 (6 bases). V lost 2 bases, J lost 5 bases, and 9 bases lay in between. From germline, CDR1 is MNHEY and CDR2 SMNVEV (reference sequence). This CDR3 is built from 14 residues. The DNA of the CDR3 is TGTGCCAGCAGTTTAACACAGGGCAATGAAAAACTGTTTTTT. Translating it yields CASSLTQGNEKLFF.

This sequence joins TRBV19 and TRBJ1-2; 7 bases map to TRBD1. The CDR3 is 14 amino acids. Germline loops: CDR1 LNHDA, CDR2 SQIVND (reference sequence). The trim removed 3 bases at V and 2 bases at J, leaving 3 bases unmatched. The chain's CDR3 is CASSIDRANYGYTF. CDR3 nucleotides: TGTGCCAGTAGTATCGACAGGGCCAACTATGGCTACACCTTC.

CDR3 nucleotide sequence: TGTGCCATCATAGTTGAACTAGCGGGAGGTTGTAATGAGCAGTTCTTC. This gives the protein CAIIVELAGGCNEQFF. The chain has TRBV10-3 and TRBJ2-1; 12 positions agree with TRBD2. Germline lookup yields CDR1 ENHRY and CDR2 SYGVKD. J gave up 7 bases and V 7 bases, and 11 bases lay outside the gene matches. The CDR3 has 16 amino acids.

V is TRBV6-5 and J is TRBJ2-7, with D hard to call. The V end lost 5 bases, the J end lost 1 base, and 12 bases lay between the germline ends. The CDR3 is 14 residues long. The germline V gene has CDR1 MNHEY and CDR2 SVGAGI. CDR3 coding DNA: TGTGCCAGCAGTAAACCTACAGAATCCTACGAGCAGTACTTC. Protein: CASSKPTESYEQYF.

The V call is TRBV19, the J call TRBJ1-4, with 7 positions matching TRBD1. The trim removed 4 bases at V and 5 bases at J, leaving 10 bases unmatched. The germline V gene encodes CDR1 LNHDA and CDR2 SQIVND (reference sequence). The CDR3 spans 16 residues. In DNA form, the CDR3 reads TGTGCCAGTAGTACTCGACAGGGATGGAGAAATGAAAAACTGTTTTTT. The encoded protein is CASSTRQGWRNEKLFF.

The chain employs TRBV5-1 and TRBJ2-1; 8 nucleotides align to TRBD1. The CDR3 has 14 residues. The junction had 2 bases not matched to a gene; V was cut back by 2 bases and J by 4 bases. CDR1 SGHRS and CDR2 YFSETQ come from the germline V gene. The CDR3 here is CASSLQGVYNEQFF. Written as DNA, the CDR3 is TGCGCCAGCAGCTTACAGGGGGTATACAATGAGCAGTTCTTC.

The chain combines TRBV4-3 with TRBJ2-7, with 11 bases fitting TRBD2. This CDR3 is 14 amino acids long. Germline CDR1 is LGHNA and CDR2 is YSLEER. The ends lost 4 bases at V and 7 bases at J; junction bases unmatched: 6. The CDR3 sequence is CASSPGLAVFEQYF. CDR3 in DNA: TGCGCCAGCAGCCCGGGACTAGCGGTATTTGAGCAGTACTTC.

The chain carries TRBV5-1 and TRBJ2-7, with a possible D match to TRBD1 (5 bases). V lost 6 bases and J lost 2, with 12 bases in between. This CDR3 spans 13 amino acids. The germline CDR1 and CDR2 sequences are SGHRS and YFSETQ. The CDR3 DNA reads TGCGCCAGCAAAGGGCAGGGAACCTACGAGCAGTACTTC. Residues: CASKGQGTYEQYF.

The genes are TRBV11-2 and TRBJ2-2, with unresolved D. CDR1 and CDR2 from the germline V gene are SGHAT and FQNNGV. The CDR3 length is 14 residues. Deletions cut 3 bases from V and 4 bases from J, with 9 bases between. In DNA form, the CDR3 reads TGTGCCAGCAGCTTTCATGCGGTCACCGGGGAGCTGTTTTTT. As protein: CASSFHAVTGELFF.

This sequence joins TRBV7-2 and TRBJ2-7; no clear D. Germline lookup yields CDR1 SGHTA and CDR2 FQGNSA. This CDR3 is built from 13 residues. The V and J ends lost 1 base and 4 bases respectively, with 8 bases between them. This CDR3 is CASSLGTVYEQYF. In nucleotides, the CDR3 is TGTGCCAGCAGCTTAGGAACGGTATACGAGCAGTACTTC. Complete variable domain (other parts from reference TRBV7-2 and TRBJ2-7): GAGVSQSPSNKVTEKGKDVELRCDPISGHTALYWYRQSLGQGLEFLIYFQGNSAPDKSGLPSDRFSAERTGGSVSTLTIQRTQQEDSAVYLCASSLGTVYEQYFGPGTRLTVT.

The chain is built from TRBV14 and TRBJ2-7; a possible D gene is TRBD1 (5 bases). CDR1 SGHDN and CDR2 FVKESK come from the germline V gene. V gave up 0 bases and J gave up 0 bases, with 12 bases separating them. The CDR3 covers 16 residues. Here the CDR3 reads CASSQDPGHRSYEQYF. The CDR3 coding sequence is TGTGCCAGCAGCCAAGATCCCGGACACCGCTCCTACGAGCAGTACTTC.

The J gene is TRBJ2-3, the V gene TRBV10-2, with D possibly being TRBD1 (6 bases). The CDR3 runs 13 residues. Germline V gene lookup returns CDR1 WSHSY and CDR2 SAAADI. Trimming removed 3 bases from V and 4 bases from J, with 8 bases in between. CDR3 region: CASSEKGADTQYF. The CDR3 DNA follows: TGCGCCAGCAGTGAAAAGGGGGCAGATACGCAGTATTTT.

The chain links TRBV19 to TRBJ1-5; tentative D call: TRBD1 (6 bases). The CDR3 runs to 15 residues. The V gene lost 6 bases and the J gene lost 0 bases, with 12 bases spanning the gap. CDR1 is LNHDA, CDR2 SQIVND, per germline (reference sequence). The CDR3 DNA reads TGTGCCAGTAGCCGGACAGAGTTTAGCAATCAGCCCCAGCATTTT. Translated: CASSRTEFSNQPQHF.

This sequence joins TRBV7-2 and TRBJ2-7; 11 nucleotides line up with TRBD2. Trimming cost V 5 bases and J 0 bases; bases outside gene matches: 15. The length of the CDR3 is 19 residues. The germline V gene has CDR1 SGHTA and CDR2 FQGNSA. This CDR3 is CASSDPGLADPSSSYEQYF. CDR3 coding DNA: TGTGCCAGCAGCGATCCGGGACTAGCGGACCCATCCAGCTCCTACGAGCAGTACTTC. The whole variable domain, remainder taken from reference TRBV7-2 and TRBJ2-7, is GAGVSQSPSNKVTEKGKDVELRCDPISGHTALYWYRQSLGQGLEFLIYFQGNSAPDKSGLPSDRFSAERTGGSVSTLTIQRTQQEDSAVYLCASSDPGLADPSSSYEQYFGPGTRLTVT.

The chain joins TRBV6-5 to TRBJ1-2; possibly TRBD1 for D (6 bases). The V and J ends lost 6 bases and 9 bases respectively, with 14 bases between them. This CDR3 comprises 12 residues. The germline V gene has CDR1 MNHEY and CDR2 SVGAGI. The CDR3 here is CASRAGDRSYTF. CDR3 coding DNA: TGTGCCAGCAGAGCAGGGGATCGTAGCTACACCTTC.

The table lists this clone with a few counts. The V and J genes are TRBV9 and TRBJ2-2; 9 nucleotides match TRBD2. The CDR3 totals 20 residues. CDR1 and CDR2 from the germline V gene are SGDLS and YYNGEE. V was pared by 0 bases and J by 6 bases, with 18 bases of the junction left unmatched. Written as DNA, the CDR3 is TGTGCCAGCAGCGTAGGGTTAGCGGGGGATCGAATTAAATACCCCGGGGAGCTGTTTTTT. Its protein product is CASSVGLAGDRIKYPGELFF.

V and J are TRBV28 and TRBJ2-7, with a tentative D call TRBD2 (5 bases). The CDR3 contains 15 residues. The V end was cut by 7 bases, the J end by 2 bases, with 18 bases between. In germline, CDR1 is MDHEN, CDR2 SYDVKM. The CDR3 loop is CASNLLGEGPYEQYF. CDR3 nucleotide sequence: TGTGCCAGCAACCTTCTCGGGGAAGGGCCCTACGAGCAGTACTTC.

This sequence joins TRBV11-3 and TRBJ1-6; TRBD1 is a possible D gene (6 bases). The germline V gene has CDR1 SGHNT and CDR2 YENEEA. Trimming took off 5 bases at V and 5 bases at J, with 7 bases between the two ends. This CDR3 is 13 amino acids long. Here the CDR3 reads CASSTGHNSPLHF. CDR3 nucleotides: TGTGCCAGCAGCACAGGGCATAATTCACCCCTCCACTTT.

The genes are TRBV6-5 and TRBJ1-5, with D possibly being TRBD1 (5 bases). CDR3 length equals 15 residues. V lost 6 bases, J lost 9 bases, and 21 bases lay in between. Germline-derived CDR1 and CDR2 are MNHEY and SVGAGI. This chain's CDR3 is CASSPMIGLRGPQHF. The CDR3 DNA reads TGTGCCAGCAGCCCCATGATCGGGCTTAGGGGGCCCCAGCATTTT.

This clone showed up many times. The chain recombines TRBV6-4 with TRBJ2-3, with TRBD2 matching over 7 bases. Unmatched junction bases numbered 3, after V lost 6 bases and J lost 0 bases. The CDR3 is 14 residues long. Germline CDR1 reads MRHNA; CDR2 reads SNTAGT. The CDR3, as DNA: TGTGCCAGCAGCGAGCGGGGAAGCACAGATACGCAGTATTTT. Translating it yields CASSERGSTDTQYF.

CDR3 coding DNA: TGTGCCTGGAGTCCCCGGGGGGGTCCACCCGGTCGGGCTTTCTTT. It codes for CAWSPRGGPPGRAFF. The chain has TRBV30 and TRBJ1-1, with D perhaps matching TRBD1 (5 bases). The ends were cut back, 2 bases at V and 11 bases at J, with 24 bases in the middle. Germline V lookup: CDR1 GTSNPN, CDR2 SVGIG (reference sequence). The CDR3 runs to 15 residues. The whole variable domain, remainder taken from reference TRBV30 and TRBJ1-1, is SQTIHQWPATLVQPVGSPLSLECTVEGTSNPNLYWYRQAAGRGLQLLFYSVGIGQISSEVPQNLSASRPQDRQFILSSKKLLLSDSGFYLCAWSPRGGPPGRAFFGQGTRLTVV.

The rearrangement joins TRBV5-1 to TRBJ1-2; D is unresolved. Germline CDR1 and CDR2: SGHRS and YFSETQ. The CDR3 extends over 14 amino acids. V was shortened by 0 bases and J by 4 bases, with 10 bases between the two germline ends. DNA for the CDR3: TGCGCCAGCAGCTTGGACGAGGGAGTCTATGGCTACACCTTC. Translated, it gives CASSLDEGVYGYTF.